This T cell receptor (beta chain) was captured in a study of T cells in Graves' hyperthyroidism and ophthalmopathy. There were TCR beta CDR3 regions amplified from RNA transcripts. A first-round RT-PCR of the TCR CDR3 used the HTBI primer set. TCRdb ran MiXCR on the multiplex PCR reads and lists one entry per CDR3 protein. There are 500,000 to 600,000 distinct CDR3 sequences in the sample; about half occur only once, and more than 7% lies in the top ten. Only one count was recorded for this clonotype. Germline V gives CDR1 KGHDR, CDR2 SFDVKD. V was trimmed by 6 bases and J by 1 base, leaving 11 bases between them. This CDR3 spans 14 amino acids.

The J gene is TRBJ2-5, the V gene TRBV24-1; possibly TRBD1 or TRBD2 for D (5 bases each). This clonotype was obtained from a woman under 30 with Graves' hyperthyroidism. The sample taken for sequencing was peripheral blood or thyroid tissue (not recorded which). The CDR3 bases are TGTGCCACCAGTCGAGGGGTTAGCCAAGAGACCCAGTACTTC. Protein product: CATSRGVSQETQYF.